What follows is one T cell receptor (beta chain) and its context. The CDR3 length is 12 residues. In germline, CDR1 is SGHDT, CDR2 YYEEEE. Primers: 60 Vbeta forward and 13 Jbeta reverse. As originally analysed: A later analysis tallied 75 million to 80 million unique TCR beta chains, around 11 million of them shared. Only in-frame clones appear in the TCRdb table, and some are missing; sequencing was by immunoSEQ multiplex PCR. V and J calls and clone size are as listed in that table; D and trimming were resolved from the DNA. Among over 100,000 clones listed, 77% were seen once. This sample was included in a study of cytomegalovirus exposure and HLA in healthy donors.

The TCR comes from a male donor in good health and CMV-seropositive. The chain has TRBV5-6 and TRBJ2-5; D ambiguous. The assigned J gene may be wrong: the sequence end matches TRBJ2-7 better. Sequenced sample: PBMCs. This CDR3 is CASSPGAYEQYF. CDR3 DNA: TGTGCCAGCAGTCCCGGTGCCTACGAGCAGTACTTC.